This T cell receptor (beta chain) was identified in a study of blood T cell repertoires in COVID-19. As for the study in general: Donors in the United States, Italy and Spain gave samples during acute or convalescent COVID-19. Sources were T cells, B-cell-depleted T cells, or PBMCs; the material itself was cDNA or gDNA.

The table came from immunoSEQ multiplex PCR; TCRdb's copy has only in-frame clones and leaves some out. The table includes some 160,000 clones, approximately 86% detected once. Patients of the Seattle cohort, enrolled during active infection, were followed longitudinally. V was trimmed by 2 bases and J by 6 bases, leaving 11 bases between them. This CDR3 is built from 13 residues. Germline CDR1 SGHKS, CDR2 YYEKEE (reference sequence). The origin of this receptor is a woman older than 75 with COVID-19, enrolled during active disease. Sequencing input: peripheral blood. The chain uses TRBV5-5 and TRBJ1-2, with no clear D. Written as DNA, the CDR3 is TGTGCCAGCAGCTTCACGGGGATGGATGGCTACACCTTC. Its protein is CASSFTGMDGYTF.